What follows are 8 T cell receptor beta chains derived from one specimen sequenced in a study of OX40 agonist ivuxolimab in advanced cancers. TCRdb keeps only in-frame clones here, not all; method: immunoSEQ multiplex PCR. This sample carries roughly 75,000 clones, 80% to 90% of them seen once, and the ten largest clones take around 6%. The sequenced sample was CD4+ or CD8+ T cells sorted from blood, obtained in a trial of the OX40 agonist ivuxolimab. The receptors were sampled from an adult with an advanced solid tumor such as melanoma, head and neck, liver or kidney cancer.

This chain uses TRBV7-2 with TRBJ2-3; TRBD2 matches 9 bases. In germline, CDR1 is SGHTA, CDR2 FQGNSA. The V gene end was trimmed by 3 bases and the J gene end by 6 bases; junction bases not matched to a gene: 4. The CDR3 length is 14 residues. CDR3 loop: CASSFLAGYDTQYF. The CDR3 coding sequence is TGTGCCAGCAGCTTCCTAGCGGGGTATGATACGCAGTATTTT. Based on the CDR3 plus reference TRBV7-2 and TRBJ2-3, the full variable domain is GAGVSQSPSNKVTEKGKDVELRCDPISGHTALYWYRQSLGQGLEFLIYFQGNSAPDKSGLPSDRFSAERTGGSVSTLTIQRTQQEDSAVYLCASSFLAGYDTQYFGPGTRLTVL.

V usage is TRBV7-9 and J usage is TRBJ2-1, with a tentative D call TRBD1 (5 bases). Germline V CDR1 and CDR2: SEHNR, FQNEAQ (reference sequence). V was trimmed by 2 bases and J by 6 bases, leaving 14 bases between them. The CDR3 has 15 residues. The CDR3 region is CASSLFVGLINEQFF. In DNA, the CDR3 is TGTGCCAGCAGCTTATTTGTGGGGCTGATCAATGAGCAGTTCTTC. Full variable domain (outside the CDR3, taken from reference TRBV7-9 and TRBJ2-1): DTGVSQNPRHKITKRGQNVTFRCDPISEHNRLYWYRQTLGQGPEFLTYFQNEAQLEKSRLLSDRFSAERPKGSFSTLEIQRTEQGDSAMYLCASSLFVGLINEQFFGPGTRLTVL.

The gene calls are TRBV4-3 and TRBJ1-1; D possibly corresponds to TRBD1 (6 bases). Looked up from germline, CDR1 is LGHNA and CDR2 is YSLEER. CDR3 length: 13 residues. Trimming shortened V by 0 bases and J by 8 bases, and 10 bases separated the two germline ends. The CDR3 sequence is CASSQEEGTEAFF. The DNA for the CDR3 is TGCGCCAGCAGCCAAGAGGAGGGGACAGAAGCTTTCTTT.

The chain couples TRBV27 to TRBJ1-1, with D possibly TRBD1 on 6 matching bases. In germline, CDR1 is MNHEY, CDR2 SMNVEV (reference sequence). The CDR3 totals 13 residues. Trimming took off 6 bases at V and 4 bases at J, with 12 bases between the two ends. DNA of the CDR3: TGTGCCAGCAGGACAGGCCAGGGCACTGAAGCTTTCTTT. This sequence encodes CASRTGQGTEAFF.

The rearrangement joins TRBV28 to TRBJ1-5; D remains ambiguous. The V gene's germline CDR1 is MDHEN and CDR2 SYDVKM. CDR3 length: 15 amino acids. V lost 4 bases, J lost 0 bases, and 10 bases lay in between. CDR3 nucleotides: TGTGCCAGCAGTTGGGAGCAGGATAGCAATCAGCCCCAGCATTTT. The encoded protein is CASSWEQDSNQPQHF. The full variable domain, in which reference TRBV28 and TRBJ1-5 provide the parts outside the CDR3, is DVKVTQSSRYLVKRTGEKVFLECVQDMDHENMFWYRQDPGLGLRLIYFSYDVKMKEKGDIPEGYSVSREKKERFSLILESASTNQTSMYLCASSWEQDSNQPQHFGDGTRLSIL.

The chain combines TRBV12-5 with TRBJ2-3, with D possibly TRBD2 on 6 matching bases. V was shortened by 4 bases and J by 1 base, with 15 bases between the two germline ends. The CDR3 runs to 16 residues. Germline lookup yields CDR1 LGHNT and CDR2 FRNRAP. CDR3 residues: CASGSLAGTGTDTQYF. CDR3 coding DNA: TGTGCTAGTGGTTCATTGGCGGGGACCGGCACAGATACGCAGTATTTT.

The chain uses TRBV28 and TRBJ2-3; weak D call: TRBD2 (6 bases). Trimming removed 2 bases at V and 2 bases at J, with 20 bases between. Looked up from germline, CDR1 is MDHEN and CDR2 is SYDVKM. CDR3 length: 18 amino acids. The CDR3 region is CASSLPPSASAHTDTQYF. In DNA form, the CDR3 reads TGTGCCAGCAGTTTACCGCCGTCGGCTAGCGCACACACAGATACGCAGTATTTT.

The chain uses TRBV30 and TRBJ2-1, with D hard to call. The CDR3 is made up of 13 amino acids. Trimming cost V 3 bases and J 4 bases, with 10 bases left between them. Germline CDR1 GTSNPN, CDR2 SVGIG (reference sequence). The CDR3: CAWRGGFYNEQFF. In nucleotides, the CDR3 is TGTGCCTGGAGAGGTGGGTTTTACAATGAGCAGTTCTTC. Complete variable domain (other parts from reference TRBV30 and TRBJ2-1): SQTIHQWPATLVQPVGSPLSLECTVEGTSNPNLYWYRQAAGRGLQLLFYSVGIGQISSEVPQNLSASRPQDRQFILSSKKLLLSDSGFYLCAWRGGFYNEQFFGPGTRLTVL.